The present T cell receptor (beta chain) was sequenced within a study of T cell responses to AZD1222 COVID-19 vaccine. Assay used: immunoSEQ multiplex PCR; TCRdb lists only in-frame clones, some missing. Of under 150,000 clones listed, 85% to 90% are singletons. CDR3 length: 17 residues. Germline loops: CDR1 MNHNS, CDR2 SASEGT. The V gene lost 2 bases and the J gene lost 2 bases, with 19 bases spanning the gap. The clonotype was recovered from an adult who received the AZD1222 COVID-19 vaccine. The chain couples TRBV6-1 to TRBJ2-7; D remains ambiguous. The sequencing here drew on peripheral blood, taken 28 days after the second AZD1222 dose. The CDR3 reads CASSEIFSPQAPYEQYF. CDR3 coding DNA: TGTGCCAGCAGTGAAATATTCAGCCCCCAGGCCCCCTACGAGCAGTACTTC.